What follows describes a single T cell receptor beta chain. Its antigen remains unknown. In germline, CDR1 is LGHNA, CDR2 YNFKEQ. The CDR3 sequence is 16 residues long. Trimming stripped 2 bases from V and 0 bases from J, with 11 bases between. These data originate in a study of cytomegalovirus exposure and HLA in healthy donors. Notes on the study in general: Researchers counted around 170 TCR beta chains as cytomegalovirus-associated. A few CMV-associated chains were confirmed in vitro to be specific for CMV antigens.

Clones were sequenced by immunoSEQ multiplex PCR, and TCRdb holds only the in-frame ones, with some missing. The sample holds some 140,000 clones, 86% seen once. The donors were in the approximately 120-subject validation cohort, distinct from the approximately 700-subject first cohort. The V call is TRBV4-2, the J call TRBJ2-1; D possibly corresponds to TRBD2 (6 bases). The material sequenced was PBMCs. The TCR sequence derives from a man younger than 35 in good health and CMV-seropositive. The CDR3 loop reads CASSQLEGFSYNEQFF. In DNA form, the CDR3 reads TGTGCCAGCAGCCAATTGGAGGGCTTCTCCTACAATGAGCAGTTCTTC.